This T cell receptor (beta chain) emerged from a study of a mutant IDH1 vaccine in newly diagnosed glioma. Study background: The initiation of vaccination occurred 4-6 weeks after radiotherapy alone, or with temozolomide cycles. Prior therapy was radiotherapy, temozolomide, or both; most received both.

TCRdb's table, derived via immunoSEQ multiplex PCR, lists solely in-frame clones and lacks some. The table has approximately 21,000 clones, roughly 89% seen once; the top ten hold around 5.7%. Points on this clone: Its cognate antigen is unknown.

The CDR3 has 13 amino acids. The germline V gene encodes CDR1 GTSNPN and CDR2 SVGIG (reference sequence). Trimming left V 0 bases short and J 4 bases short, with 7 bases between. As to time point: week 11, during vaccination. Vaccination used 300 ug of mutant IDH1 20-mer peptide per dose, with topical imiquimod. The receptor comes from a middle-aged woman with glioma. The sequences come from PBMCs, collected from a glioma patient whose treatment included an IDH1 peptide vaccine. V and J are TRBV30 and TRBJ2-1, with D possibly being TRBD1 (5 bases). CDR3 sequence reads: CAWSVQAYNEQFF. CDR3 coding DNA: TGTGCCTGGAGTGTACAGGCGTACAATGAGCAGTTCTTC.